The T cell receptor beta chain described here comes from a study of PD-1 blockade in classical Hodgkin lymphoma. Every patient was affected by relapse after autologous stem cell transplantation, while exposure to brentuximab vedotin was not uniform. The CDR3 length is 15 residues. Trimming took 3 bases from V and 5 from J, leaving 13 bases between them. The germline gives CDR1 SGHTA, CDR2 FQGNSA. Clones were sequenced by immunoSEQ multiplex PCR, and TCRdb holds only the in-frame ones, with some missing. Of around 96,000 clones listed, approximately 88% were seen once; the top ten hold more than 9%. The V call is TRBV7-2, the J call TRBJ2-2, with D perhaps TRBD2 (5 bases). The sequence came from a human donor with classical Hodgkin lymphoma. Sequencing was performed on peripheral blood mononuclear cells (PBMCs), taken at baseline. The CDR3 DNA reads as TGTGCCAGCAGCTTGAAACTAGGCAATACCGGGGAGCTGTTTTTT. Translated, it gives CASSLKLGNTGELFF.